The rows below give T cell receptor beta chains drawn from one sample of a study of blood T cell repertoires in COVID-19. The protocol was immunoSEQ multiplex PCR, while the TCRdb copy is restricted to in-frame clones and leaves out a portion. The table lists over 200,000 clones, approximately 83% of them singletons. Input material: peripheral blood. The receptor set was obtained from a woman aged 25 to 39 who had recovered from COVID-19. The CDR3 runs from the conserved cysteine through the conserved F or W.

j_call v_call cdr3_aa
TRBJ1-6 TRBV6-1 CASSDEQDRGYNSPLHF
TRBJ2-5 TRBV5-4 CASSLGQSGETQYF
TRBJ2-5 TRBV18 CASSPPQGETQYF
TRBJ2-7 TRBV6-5 CASSPWTGAYEQYF
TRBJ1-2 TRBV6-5 CASSPTGANYGYTF
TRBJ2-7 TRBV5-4 CASSWNRAPYEQYF
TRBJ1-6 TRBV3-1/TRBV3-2 CASSHDRQAVLHF
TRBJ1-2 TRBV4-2 CASSRPSGQGHGYTF
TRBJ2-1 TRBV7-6 CASSEAPPQGKLEQFF
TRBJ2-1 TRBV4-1 CASRTPGGTAYNEQFF
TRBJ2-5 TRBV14 CASSEGWAETQYF
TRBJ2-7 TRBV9 CASSGGSSYEQYF
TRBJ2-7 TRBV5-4 CASSLEVLGGYEQYF
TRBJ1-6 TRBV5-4 CASSPRTGGAGNSPLHF
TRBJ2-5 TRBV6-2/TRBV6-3 CASSSRGVQETQYF
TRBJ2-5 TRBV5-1 CASSLGLGETQYF
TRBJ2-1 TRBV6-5 CASKKDSSSYNEQFF
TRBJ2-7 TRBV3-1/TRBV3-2 CASSYFNREQYF
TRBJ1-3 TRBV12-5 CASGLGGGTAKGNTIYF
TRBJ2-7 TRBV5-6 CASSSRDRVNYEQYF
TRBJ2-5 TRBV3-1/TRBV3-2 CASSLIAGGTQETQYF
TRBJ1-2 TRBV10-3 CAINAGTATYYGYTF
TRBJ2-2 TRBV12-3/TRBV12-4 CASSRTGELFF